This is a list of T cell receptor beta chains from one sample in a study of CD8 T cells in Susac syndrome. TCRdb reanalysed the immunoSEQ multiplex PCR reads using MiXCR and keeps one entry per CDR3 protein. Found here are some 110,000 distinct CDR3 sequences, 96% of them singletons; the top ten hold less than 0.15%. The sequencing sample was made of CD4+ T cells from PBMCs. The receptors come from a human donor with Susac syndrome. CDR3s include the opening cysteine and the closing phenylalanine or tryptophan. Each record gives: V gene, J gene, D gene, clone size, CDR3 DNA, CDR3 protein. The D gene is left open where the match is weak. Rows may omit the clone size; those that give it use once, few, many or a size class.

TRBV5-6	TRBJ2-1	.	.	TGTGCCAGCAGCTTTTTAAGCAATGAGCAGTTCTTC	CASSFLSNEQFF
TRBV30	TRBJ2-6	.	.	TGTGCCTGGAATAAGGGTCCTCGTTCTGGGGCCAACGTCCTGACTTTC	CAWNKGPRSGANVLTF
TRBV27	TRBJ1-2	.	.	TGTGCCAGCAGTTCCCAGGGGAGCTATGGCTACACCTTC	CASSSQGSYGYTF
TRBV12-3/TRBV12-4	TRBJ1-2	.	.	TGTGCCAGCAGTCCCAGGCTTACTAACTATGGCTACACCTTC	CASSPRLTNYGYTF
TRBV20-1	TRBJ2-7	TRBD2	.	TGCAGTGCTCTGACTAGCGGGACCTACGAGCAGTACTTC	CSALTSGTYEQYF
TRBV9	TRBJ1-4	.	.	TGTGCCAGCAGCGTAGGCCTTACAGGGTTTGACCAACTGTTTTTT	CASSVGLTGFDQLFF
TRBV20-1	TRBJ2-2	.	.	TGCAGTGCTAGAGGCTCCGGGGAGCTGTTTTTT	CSARGSGELFF
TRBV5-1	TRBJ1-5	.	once	TGCGCCAGCAGAGAGGACACCTCCAGCAATCAGCCCCAGCATTTT	CASREDTSSNQPQHF
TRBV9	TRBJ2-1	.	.	TGTGCCAGCAGCCCCCGGTACGGGAGCGTCTCCTACAATGAGCAGTTCTTC	CASSPRYGSVSYNEQFF
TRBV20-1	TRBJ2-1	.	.	TGCAGTGCTTCCGGCCTCCTTAGTGAGCAGTTCTTC	CSASGLLSEQFF
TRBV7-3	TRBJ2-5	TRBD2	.	TGTGCCAGCAGCCGCGGGGGGGTAGGAGAGACCCAGTACTTC	CASSRGGVGETQYF
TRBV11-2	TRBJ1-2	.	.	TGTGCCAGCAGCTTAGTTGGCAGGGACTATGGCTACACCTTC	CASSLVGRDYGYTF
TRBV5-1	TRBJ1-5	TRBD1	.	TGCGCCAGCAGCTTGGGGACAGGGGAGAATCAGCCCCAGCATTTT	CASSLGTGENQPQHF
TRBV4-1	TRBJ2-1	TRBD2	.	TGCGCCAGCAGCCAGCACGGACTAGCGGGATACAATGAGCAGTTCTTC	CASSQHGLAGYNEQFF
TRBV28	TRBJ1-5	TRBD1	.	TGTGCCAGCGCTGGGACAGTCAATCAGCCCCAGCATTTT	CASAGTVNQPQHF
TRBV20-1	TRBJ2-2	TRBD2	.	TGCAGTGCGCCTCGACTAGCGGGAGCCCGGGAGCTGTTTTTT	CSAPRLAGARELFF
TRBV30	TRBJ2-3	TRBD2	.	TGTGCCTTAGCGGGAGCCACAGATACGCAGTATTTT	CALAGATDTQYF
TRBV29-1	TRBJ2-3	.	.	TGCAGCGTAGGCCTCCGAGGCAGCGAGACAGATACGCAGTATTTT	CSVGLRGSETDTQYF
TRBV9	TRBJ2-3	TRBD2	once	TGTGCCAGCAGACCTACTAAAGGCGGGAGGCCTAGCACAGATACGCAGTATTTT	CASRPTKGGRPSTDTQYF
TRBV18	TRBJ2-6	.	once	TGTGCCAGCTCAACCCAGGGGTCCGGGGCCAACGTCCTGACTTTC	CASSTQGSGANVLTF
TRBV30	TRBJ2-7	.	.	TGTGCCTGGAGTTGGGAGAGCTACGAGCAGTACTTC	CAWSWESYEQYF
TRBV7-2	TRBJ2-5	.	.	TGTGCCAGCAGCTCAACCGGGACTAGGGGGCTCGGGACCCAGTACTTC	CASSSTGTRGLGTQYF
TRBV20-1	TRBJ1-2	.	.	TGCAGTGCGCTAGCTCCAGGGGCTAGCTACACCTTC	CSALAPGASYTF
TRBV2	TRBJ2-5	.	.	TGTGCCAGCAGGAAACTGGAGACCCAGTACTTC	CASRKLETQYF
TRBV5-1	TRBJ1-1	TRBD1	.	TGCGCCAGCAGCCCGGACCGACAGGGATTCGGCACTGAAGCTTTCTTT	CASSPDRQGFGTEAFF
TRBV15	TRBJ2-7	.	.	TGTGCCACCAGCAGAGATCCGAACTCCTACGAGCAGTACTTC	CATSRDPNSYEQYF
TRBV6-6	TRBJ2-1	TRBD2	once	TGTGCCAGCAACGGACTAGCGCCTGAGCAGTTCTTC	CASNGLAPEQFF
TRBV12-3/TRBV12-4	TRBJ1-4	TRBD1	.	TGTGCCAGCAGCTCGACAGGGGGTCATAATGAAAAACTGTTTTTT	CASSSTGGHNEKLFF
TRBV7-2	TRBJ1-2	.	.	TGTGCCAGCAGCCCCCGTGTGGGTGGCTACACCTTC	CASSPRVGGYTF
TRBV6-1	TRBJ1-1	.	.	TGTGCCAGCAGTGAAGGAGACGGGCCAGGAGCTTTCTTT	CASSEGDGPGAFF
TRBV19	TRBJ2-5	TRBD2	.	TGTGCCAGTAGTGCACTAGCGGGAGTTCCAGAGACCCAGTACTTC	CASSALAGVPETQYF
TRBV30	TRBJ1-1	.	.	TGTGCCTGGAGTGTACGAAGGGGGGCCACTGAAGCTTTCTTT	CAWSVRRGATEAFF
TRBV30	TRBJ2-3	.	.	TGTGCCTGGATCCCAGGTCTTAGCACAGATACGCAGTATTTT	CAWIPGLSTDTQYF
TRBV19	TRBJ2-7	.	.	TGTGCCAGTAGCCGGGAAGCTTCCTACGAGCAGTACTTC	CASSREASYEQYF
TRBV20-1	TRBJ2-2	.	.	TGCAGTGCTAGAGGGCAGACGAACACCGGGGAGCTGTTTTTT	CSARGQTNTGELFF
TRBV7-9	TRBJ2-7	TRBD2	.	TGTGCCAGCAGCTCTAGCGGGACCAGGGGAGGTTACGAGCAGTACTTC	CASSSSGTRGGYEQYF
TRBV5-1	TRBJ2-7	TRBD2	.	TGCGCCAGCAAGACTAGCGGGATGGAGTACGAGCAGTACTTC	CASKTSGMEYEQYF
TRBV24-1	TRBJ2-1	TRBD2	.	TGTGCCACCAGTGGAGGGACTAGCGGGAGTAAGGCCAATGAGCAGTTCTTC	CATSGGTSGSKANEQFF
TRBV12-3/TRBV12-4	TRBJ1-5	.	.	TGTGCCAGCAGCCCTACTAACAATCAGCCCCAGCATTTT	CASSPTNNQPQHF
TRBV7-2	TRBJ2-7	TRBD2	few	TGTGCCAGCAGCTTAGGGACTAGCGGTTCCTACGAGCAGTACTTC	CASSLGTSGSYEQYF
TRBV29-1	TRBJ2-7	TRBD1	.	TGCAGCGTGGGACAGGGGGTTAACGAGCAGTACTTC	CSVGQGVNEQYF
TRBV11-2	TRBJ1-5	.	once	TGTGCCAGCAGCCCTACTGGGGGGGCCCAGCATTTT	CASSPTGGAQHF
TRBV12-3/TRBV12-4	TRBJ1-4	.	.	TGTGCCAGCAAGAGAACTAATGAAAAACTGTTTTTT	CASKRTNEKLFF
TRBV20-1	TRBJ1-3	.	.	TGCAGTGCTAGGGGGGACAAAGGGTCTGGAAACACCATATATTTT	CSARGDKGSGNTIYF
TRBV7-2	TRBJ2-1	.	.	TGTGCCAGCAGCTTAGGTTTTAGGACCGATGAGCAGTTCTTC	CASSLGFRTDEQFF
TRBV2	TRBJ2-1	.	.	TGTGCCAGCAGTGAAGGACAGACCAATGAGCAGTTCTTC	CASSEGQTNEQFF
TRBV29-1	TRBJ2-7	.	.	TGCAGCGTTGCCCTTTTAAGTTACGCTTACTACGAGCAGTACTTC	CSVALLSYAYYEQYF
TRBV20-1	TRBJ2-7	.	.	TGCAGTGGGGGAAGGGCGTCTTACGAGCAGTACTTC	CSGGRASYEQYF
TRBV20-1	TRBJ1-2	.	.	TGCAGTGCTCAAACTCAGAGGACAGCATGGCCTCTCACCTTC	CSAQTQRTAWPLTF
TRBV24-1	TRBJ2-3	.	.	TGTGCCACCAGTGGGGGGTGGGAAGATACGCAGTATTTT	CATSGGWEDTQYF
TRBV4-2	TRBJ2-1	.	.	TGTGCCAGCAGCCTACGGGAGTTAGGTAATGAGCAGTTCTTC	CASSLRELGNEQFF
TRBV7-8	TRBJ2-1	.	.	TGTGCCAGCAGCCTTGTTTCCAGGAGCTCCTACAATGAGCAGTTCTTC	CASSLVSRSSYNEQFF
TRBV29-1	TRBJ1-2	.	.	TGCAGCGCCGACATGGACCAGAAGCTCCCCGGGATTCCTGGCTACACCTTC	CSADMDQKLPGIPGYTF
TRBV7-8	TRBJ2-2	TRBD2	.	TGTGCCAGCAGCTTATTAGTTAGCGGGAACGGGGAGCTGTTTTTT	CASSLLVSGNGELFF
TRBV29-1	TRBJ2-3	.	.	TGCAGCGTTGAAGGCAGGGGTGGGGGGACAGATACGCAGTATTTT	CSVEGRGGGTDTQYF
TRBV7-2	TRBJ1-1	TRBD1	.	TGTGCCAGCAGCTCACCAGGGGGCTTTACTGAAGCTTTCTTT	CASSSPGGFTEAFF
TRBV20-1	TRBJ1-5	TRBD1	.	TGCAGTGCTAGGAAAGTGGGACAGGTAAATCAGCCCCAGCATTTT	CSARKVGQVNQPQHF
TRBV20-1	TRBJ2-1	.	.	TGCAGTGCTAGCTTTAGACAGGATGAGCAGTTCTTC	CSASFRQDEQFF
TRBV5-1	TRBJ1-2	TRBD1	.	TGCGCCAGCAGCCCTGGGACAGACCCTAGCTACACCTTC	CASSPGTDPSYTF
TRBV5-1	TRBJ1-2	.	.	TGCGCCAGCAGCCGTGACACTGGTAGGAGGTCGGATAGGATTAACTATGGCTACACCTTC	CASSRDTGRRSDRINYGYTF